This T cell receptor (beta chain) emerged from a study of Graves' ophthalmopathy and Graves' hyperthyroidism. Researchers took RNA transcripts and amplified TCR beta CDR3 regions from them. HTBI primers were employed in first-round RT-PCR, then a second-round multiplex PCR followed. TCRdb analysed the multiplex PCR reads with MiXCR anew, one entry per CDR3 protein. The data show around 400,000 distinct CDR3 sequences, with approximately 21% seen just once and more than 2.5% held by the top ten. Other autoimmune disease, uncontrolled infection, pregnancy and lactation led to exclusion. Deletions cut 0 bases from V and 0 bases from J, with 9 bases between. CDR1 and CDR2 (germline): MNHEY, SVGAGI. There are 15 residues in the CDR3.

The V call is TRBV6-5, the J call TRBJ2-7; D possibly corresponds to TRBD1 (6 bases). The sample consisted of peripheral blood. The TCR originated in a woman between 18 and 29 years old with stable Graves' hyperthyroidism. The CDR3 is CASSYSGTSSYEQYF. The CDR3 DNA is TGTGCCAGCAGTTACTCGGGGACAAGCTCCTACGAGCAGTACTTC.